The 2 T cell receptor beta chains listed next were all sequenced from one sample in a study of beta chain features in type 1 diabetes. Whole-study results and caveats: Among all four CD4+ subsets, Type 1 diabetes patients had TCRB CDR3s that were moderately but significantly shorter.

Expressed TCRB transcripts got sequenced, as all isolated RNA was reverse transcribed. Libraries were prepared by immunoSEQ multiplex PCR; TCRdb keeps only in-frame clonotypes and omits some of them. The sample lists about 280,000 clones; approximately 16% were seen once. These TCRs are of unknown antigen specificity. Sequenced material: naive CD4+ T cells from blood. Receptors originate from a man aged 18-30 years with type 1 diabetes.

The CDR3 spells CASSFRTSGNYEQYF. CDR3 nucleotide sequence: TGTGCCAGCAGCTTTCGGACTAGCGGCAATTACGAGCAGTACTTC. The chain links TRBV11-3 to TRBJ2-7; 10 positions agree with TRBD2. V was clipped by 3 bases and J by 4 bases; unmatched bases: 6. This CDR3 contains 15 residues. The V gene's germline CDR1 is SGHNT and CDR2 YENEEA.

The genes are TRBV7-9 and TRBJ1-4; TRBD1 matches at 10 bases. Germline CDR1 is SEHNR and CDR2 is FQNEAQ (reference sequence). This CDR3 is built from 16 residues. J lost 8 bases, V lost 5 bases, and 11 bases had no gene match. CDR3 loop: CASSHPRQGANEKLFF. CDR3 bases: TGTGCCAGCAGCCATCCTCGACAGGGGGCGAACGAAAAACTGTTTTTT. Full variable domain (outside the CDR3, taken from reference TRBV7-9 and TRBJ1-4): DTGVSQNPRHKITKRGQNVTFRCDPISEHNRLYWYRQTLGQGPEFLTYFQNEAQLEKSRLLSDRFSAERPKGSFSTLEIQRTEQGDSAMYLCASSHPRQGANEKLFFGSGTQLSVL.